This is a list of T cell receptor beta chains from one sample in a study of shared clonotypes between healthy human individuals. The data were produced by immunoSEQ multiplex PCR, yet TCRdb's version contains in-frame clones alone and is incomplete. The sample consists of roughly 2.6 million clones, 85% to 95% of them appearing once. Sequenced material: naive CD4+ T cells sorted from blood. The receptors were gathered from a man younger than 30 in good health. Each CDR3 is given with its conserved first and last residue. D genes are given only for firm matches. Clone size is not always given. Where it is, it says once, few, many or a class for expanded clones.

d_call: TRBD1; j_call: TRBJ1-1; v_call: TRBV29-1; clone_size: NA; cdr3_nt: TGCAGCGTCAAGACAGGGGGGTACACTGAAGCTTTCTTT; cdr3_aa: CSVKTGGYTEAFF
d_call: TRBD1; j_call: TRBJ2-1; v_call: TRBV5-1; clone_size: NA; cdr3_nt: TGCGCCAGCAGCCTGACAGGGGGAAATGAGCAGTTCTTC; cdr3_aa: CASSLTGGNEQFF
d_call: TRBD2; j_call: TRBJ2-1; v_call: TRBV9; clone_size: NA; cdr3_nt: TGTGCCAGCAGCGTTAATAGCGGGGGGGACTACAATGAGCAGTTCTTC; cdr3_aa: CASSVNSGGDYNEQFF
d_call: TRBD1; j_call: TRBJ2-1; v_call: TRBV7-7; clone_size: NA; cdr3_nt: TGTGCTAGCAGCTTAGACAGGGGCGTCGGTGAGCAGTTCTTC; cdr3_aa: CASSLDRGVGEQFF
d_call: TRBD1; j_call: TRBJ2-5; v_call: TRBV6-5; clone_size: NA; cdr3_nt: TGTGCCAGCAGAAAGGGACAGAAAGAGACCCAGTACTTC; cdr3_aa: CASRKGQKETQYF
d_call: NA; j_call: TRBJ1-6; v_call: TRBV19; clone_size: NA; cdr3_nt: TGTGCCAGCCTAGACAGTCGGGGTTCACCCCTCCACTTT; cdr3_aa: CASLDSRGSPLHF
d_call: NA; j_call: TRBJ1-3; v_call: TRBV30; clone_size: NA; cdr3_nt: TGTGCCTGGAGTGGGCGAGGGGGGTCTGGAAACACCATATATTTT; cdr3_aa: CAWSGRGGSGNTIYF
d_call: NA; j_call: TRBJ2-6; v_call: TRBV30; clone_size: NA; cdr3_nt: TGTGCCTGGAGTGCAGGGACGGCTGGGGCCAACGTCCTGACTTTC; cdr3_aa: CAWSAGTAGANVLTF
d_call: NA; j_call: TRBJ2-2; v_call: TRBV5-6; clone_size: NA; cdr3_nt: TGTGCCAGCAGCTTGGATTCTGGGGTCTGGGGCACCGGGGAGCTGTTTTTT; cdr3_aa: CASSLDSGVWGTGELFF
d_call: NA; j_call: TRBJ1-5; v_call: TRBV30; clone_size: few; cdr3_nt: TGTGCCTGGAGTGTCCAGGGCCGGCAGCCCCAGCATTTT; cdr3_aa: CAWSVQGRQPQHF
d_call: TRBD1; j_call: TRBJ1-5; v_call: TRBV6-5; clone_size: NA; cdr3_nt: TGTGCCAGCAAAAGGGACAGTAGCAATCAGCCCCAGCATTTT; cdr3_aa: CASKRDSSNQPQHF
d_call: NA; j_call: TRBJ1-3; v_call: TRBV11-2; clone_size: NA; cdr3_nt: TGTGCCAGCAGCTTAGGGGGTTCGTGGGAGAACTCTGGAAACACCATATATTTT; cdr3_aa: CASSLGGSWENSGNTIYF
d_call: TRBD1; j_call: TRBJ1-5; v_call: TRBV11-2; clone_size: NA; cdr3_nt: TGTGCCAGCAGCCGGGACAGCAATAATCAGCCCCAGCATTTT; cdr3_aa: CASSRDSNNQPQHF
d_call: NA; j_call: TRBJ2-7; v_call: TRBV5-1; clone_size: NA; cdr3_nt: TGCGCCAGCAGCTTGGACAGCCCTACCTACGAGCAGTACTTC; cdr3_aa: CASSLDSPTYEQYF
d_call: NA; j_call: TRBJ1-5; v_call: TRBV30; clone_size: once; cdr3_nt: TGTGCCTGGAGTGGAGGATTTGGAGGCAATCAGCCCCAGCATTTT; cdr3_aa: CAWSGGFGGNQPQHF
d_call: NA; j_call: TRBJ2-7; v_call: TRBV2; clone_size: NA; cdr3_nt: TGTGCCAGCGGGGCGGAGATGGCATCCTACGAGCAGTACTTC; cdr3_aa: CASGAEMASYEQYF
d_call: TRBD1; j_call: TRBJ1-5; v_call: TRBV19; clone_size: NA; cdr3_nt: TGTGCCAGTAGTATGTGGGGGACAGGGGGTAGCAATCAGCCCCAGCATTTT; cdr3_aa: CASSMWGTGGSNQPQHF
d_call: TRBD1; j_call: TRBJ1-2; v_call: TRBV4-1; clone_size: NA; cdr3_nt: TGCGCCAGCAGTAAAGGGACAGGGGATGGCTATGGCTACACCTTC; cdr3_aa: CASSKGTGDGYGYTF
d_call: TRBD2; j_call: TRBJ2-1; v_call: TRBV28; clone_size: NA; cdr3_nt: TGTGCCAGCAGTTCAACCCGGGGGGGGAGCTCCTACAATGAGCAGTTCTTC; cdr3_aa: CASSSTRGGSSYNEQFF
d_call: TRBD2; j_call: TRBJ2-1; v_call: TRBV19; clone_size: NA; cdr3_nt: TGTGCCAGTAGTATGCTTGGGACTAGCGGTTACAATGAGCAGTTCTTC; cdr3_aa: CASSMLGTSGYNEQFF
d_call: TRBD1; j_call: TRBJ1-6; v_call: TRBV5-6; clone_size: NA; cdr3_nt: TGTGCCAGCAGCCGACTCGCAGGGGGCTATAATTCACCCCTCCACTTT; cdr3_aa: CASSRLAGGYNSPLHF
d_call: NA; j_call: TRBJ2-7; v_call: TRBV10-3; clone_size: NA; cdr3_nt: TGTGCCATCAGTTCAAGGGACGGCTCCTACGAGCAGTACTTC; cdr3_aa: CAISSRDGSYEQYF
d_call: TRBD2; j_call: TRBJ2-3; v_call: TRBV10-3; clone_size: NA; cdr3_nt: TGTGCCATCAGTGAGTCGGGGACTAGCGGGAGGGCAAGAGATACGCAGTATTTT; cdr3_aa: CAISESGTSGRARDTQYF
d_call: NA; j_call: TRBJ1-2; v_call: TRBV29-1; clone_size: NA; cdr3_nt: TGCAGCGTCAATGGGGCAGTTCTCGCCTTC; cdr3_aa: CSVNGAVLAF
d_call: NA; j_call: TRBJ2-5; v_call: TRBV7-2; clone_size: once; cdr3_nt: TGTGCCAGCAGCGTACTCAGGGGAGAGACCCAGTACTTC; cdr3_aa: CASSVLRGETQYF
d_call: NA; j_call: TRBJ2-1; v_call: TRBV23-1; clone_size: NA; cdr3_nt: TGCGCCAGCACCCCCCTAGGTGATGAGCAGTTCTTC; cdr3_aa: CASTPLGDEQFF
d_call: NA; j_call: TRBJ1-4; v_call: TRBV6-1; clone_size: NA; cdr3_nt: TGTGCCAGCAGTGACCGATGGGCAGCTAATGAAAAACTGTTTTTT; cdr3_aa: CASSDRWAANEKLFF
d_call: TRBD2; j_call: TRBJ2-7; v_call: TRBV7-3; clone_size: once; cdr3_nt: TGTGCCAGCAGCTCCGGTCCGGGACTAGCGGGGTCCTACGAGCAGTACTTC; cdr3_aa: CASSSGPGLAGSYEQYF
d_call: NA; j_call: TRBJ2-5; v_call: TRBV7-2; clone_size: NA; cdr3_nt: TGTGCCAGCAGCTTAGGTGGCTCCCCGCTGGCGACCCAGTACTTC; cdr3_aa: CASSLGGSPLATQYF
d_call: NA; j_call: TRBJ1-1; v_call: TRBV6-1; clone_size: few; cdr3_nt: TGTGCCAGCAGTGAAAGGACTGAAGCTTTCTTT; cdr3_aa: CASSERTEAFF
d_call: NA; j_call: TRBJ1-5; v_call: TRBV6-1; clone_size: NA; cdr3_nt: TGTGCCAGCAGTGCACTTAGCAATCAGCCCCAGCATTTT; cdr3_aa: CASSALSNQPQHF
d_call: TRBD1; j_call: TRBJ2-7; v_call: TRBV10-1; clone_size: NA; cdr3_nt: TGCGCCAGCAGTGGGCCCCGGGACAGGAATTCGTACGAGCAGTACTTC; cdr3_aa: CASSGPRDRNSYEQYF
d_call: NA; j_call: TRBJ2-2; v_call: TRBV5-4; clone_size: once; cdr3_nt: TGTGCCAGCAGCTTGTCCGGACAGTCGAACACCGGGGAGCTGTTTTTT; cdr3_aa: CASSLSGQSNTGELFF
d_call: NA; j_call: TRBJ2-6; v_call: TRBV10-3; clone_size: NA; cdr3_nt: TGTGCCATCCTCCCCTCCGGGGCCAACGTCCTGACTTTC; cdr3_aa: CAILPSGANVLTF
d_call: TRBD1; j_call: TRBJ2-1; v_call: TRBV6-5; clone_size: NA; cdr3_nt: TGTGCCAGCAGTCCCCGGGACAGGCATTACAATGAGCAGTTCTTC; cdr3_aa: CASSPRDRHYNEQFF
d_call: NA; j_call: TRBJ1-2; v_call: TRBV11-2; clone_size: NA; cdr3_nt: TGTGCCAGCAGCGGTATCAGGGCCTCCGGCTATGGCTACACCTTC; cdr3_aa: CASSGIRASGYGYTF
d_call: TRBD1; j_call: TRBJ1-6; v_call: TRBV5-5; clone_size: NA; cdr3_nt: TGTGCCAGCAGCTTGTTCGGGACAGAGAATTCACCCCTCCACTTT; cdr3_aa: CASSLFGTENSPLHF
d_call: NA; j_call: TRBJ2-6; v_call: TRBV6-1; clone_size: NA; cdr3_nt: TGTGCCAGCAGTGCAGGGCATTCTGGGGCCAACGTCCTGACTTTC; cdr3_aa: CASSAGHSGANVLTF
d_call: NA; j_call: TRBJ2-1; v_call: TRBV1; clone_size: NA; cdr3_nt: TGCACCAGCAGCCAAGTAATAGCGAGGCGCTCCTACAATGAGCAGTTCTTC; cdr3_aa: CTSSQVIARRSYNEQFF
d_call: NA; j_call: TRBJ2-7; v_call: TRBV2; clone_size: NA; cdr3_nt: TGTGCCAGCAGTGAACTCTCCTACGAGCAGTACTTC; cdr3_aa: CASSELSYEQYF
d_call: TRBD2; j_call: TRBJ2-7; v_call: TRBV5-4; clone_size: NA; cdr3_nt: TGTGCCAGCAGCTTGATTGGCGGGGGCTCCTACGAGCAGTACTTC; cdr3_aa: CASSLIGGGSYEQYF
d_call: TRBD2; j_call: TRBJ2-2; v_call: TRBV10-1; clone_size: NA; cdr3_nt: TGCGCCAGCAGTGATGTGTTCGGAGCGGGAGGGAACACCGGGGAGCTGTTTTTT; cdr3_aa: CASSDVFGAGGNTGELFF
d_call: NA; j_call: TRBJ2-7; v_call: TRBV6-1; clone_size: NA; cdr3_nt: TGTGCCAGCAGTGCCCCCAGGGTTCGCTCCTACGAGCAGTACTTC; cdr3_aa: CASSAPRVRSYEQYF
d_call: NA; j_call: TRBJ1-2; v_call: TRBV9; clone_size: NA; cdr3_nt: TGTGCCAGCAGCCCCAGTGCTGGCGGTGGCTACACCTTC; cdr3_aa: CASSPSAGGGYTF
d_call: TRBD1; j_call: TRBJ1-1; v_call: TRBV6-6; clone_size: NA; cdr3_nt: TGTGCCAGCAGGGACAGGGAAGGGAGCACTGAAGCTTTCTTT; cdr3_aa: CASRDREGSTEAFF
d_call: NA; j_call: TRBJ2-1; v_call: TRBV7-2; clone_size: NA; cdr3_nt: TGTGCCAGCAGCTTGGGGGGAAACGCTGAGCAGTTCTTC; cdr3_aa: CASSLGGNAEQFF
d_call: NA; j_call: TRBJ1-5; v_call: TRBV30; clone_size: NA; cdr3_nt: TGTGCCTGGAGCCCCGACAGTAATCAGCCCCAGCATTTT; cdr3_aa: CAWSPDSNQPQHF
d_call: NA; j_call: TRBJ1-4; v_call: TRBV7-2; clone_size: NA; cdr3_nt: TGTGCCAGCAGCTTAGCGCTCGGTCGGGAAAAACTGTTTTTT; cdr3_aa: CASSLALGREKLFF
d_call: NA; j_call: TRBJ1-4; v_call: TRBV7-9; clone_size: NA; cdr3_nt: TGTGCCAGCAGCTTTCAGGGAGGAGCTAATGAAAAACTGTTTTTT; cdr3_aa: CASSFQGGANEKLFF
d_call: TRBD2; j_call: TRBJ2-1; v_call: TRBV27; clone_size: NA; cdr3_nt: TGTGCCAGCGGGGTGGCGGGGGATTACAATGAGCAGTTCTTC; cdr3_aa: CASGVAGDYNEQFF
d_call: NA; j_call: TRBJ1-1; v_call: TRBV9; clone_size: NA; cdr3_nt: TGTGCCAGCAGCGTAGCATGGCAGGGCCGTATTCTAGTCTTT; cdr3_aa: CASSVAWQGRILVF
d_call: NA; j_call: TRBJ2-7; v_call: TRBV7-2; clone_size: NA; cdr3_nt: TGTGCCAGCAGCTTAGACCCAGCCTCCTACGAGCAGTACTTC; cdr3_aa: CASSLDPASYEQYF